The rows below give T cell receptor beta chains drawn from one sample of a study of T cells after yellow fever vaccination. Each CDR3 protein is one row after TCRdb ran MiXCR on the 5' RACE reads. The sample holds 60,000 to 85,000 distinct CDR3 sequences; approximately 7% are singletons and the top ten take roughly 35%. The material was CD8+ T cells sorted from PBMCs, obtained 5 days after the first yellow fever vaccination. The origin of the receptors is a man younger than 35 who received the YFV17D yellow fever vaccine. The conserved cysteine and the conserved F or W are not part of the CDR3 here.

v_call cdr3_aa
TRBV18 ASSTSQPTGELF
TRBV19 ASSMGQGRAYEQY
TRBV6-5 ASSYRGRDTGELF
TRBV12-3/TRBV12-4 ASSLTGSFNEKLF
TRBV3-1 ASSHWLTGAYSYNEQF
TRBV25-1 ASIQGETGELF
TRBV11-3 ASSYQPADEQF
TRBV24-1 ATSERIGELF
TRBV2 TIKVNRGTLAFFTDTQY
TRBV19 ASSITRGWNEQF
TRBV12-3/TRBV12-4 ASRETGGYTEAF
TRBV27 ASSLLGKQETQY
TRBV10-2 ASRGLNEKLF
TRBV13 ASRFRGGPSGEQF